This T cell receptor (beta chain) was obtained from a study of cytomegalovirus exposure and HLA in healthy donors. Amplification used 60 Vbeta primers and 13 Jbeta primers. This table comes from immunoSEQ multiplex PCR, and its TCRdb copy is limited to in-frame clones, with some not included. The clone table shows about 130,000 clones, with the ten largest holding roughly 2%. The CDR3 extends over 12 amino acids. CDR1 and CDR2 from the germline V gene are SGHNT and YENEEA. The ends were cut back, 5 bases at V and 9 bases at J, with 13 bases in the middle. Findings and limits, study-wide: CMV antigen specificity was confirmed in vitro for three CMV-associated chains. Cytomegalovirus association was assigned to over 150 TCR beta chains.

As to this clone: Its specificity is not known.

V is TRBV11-3 and J is TRBJ2-5, with D tentatively TRBD2 (6 bases). Sequenced input: PBMCs. The source is an older woman in good health and CMV-seronegative. DNA of the CDR3: TGTGCCAGCAGCCCCGGCGGGGCGGCCCAGTACTTC. Residues: CASSPGGAAQYF.